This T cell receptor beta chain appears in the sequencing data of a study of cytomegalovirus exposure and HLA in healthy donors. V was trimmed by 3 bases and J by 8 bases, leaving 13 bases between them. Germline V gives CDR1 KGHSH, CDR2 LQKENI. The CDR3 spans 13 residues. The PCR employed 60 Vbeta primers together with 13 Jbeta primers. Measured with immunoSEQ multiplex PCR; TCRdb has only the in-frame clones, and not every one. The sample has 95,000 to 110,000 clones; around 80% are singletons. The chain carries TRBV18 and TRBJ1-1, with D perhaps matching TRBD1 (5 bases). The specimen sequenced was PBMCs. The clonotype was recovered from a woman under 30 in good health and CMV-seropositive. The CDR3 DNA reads TGTGCCAGCTCACCCCAGGGCGGGATGGAAGCTTTCTTT. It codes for CASSPQGGMEAFF.